Following are 10 T cell receptor beta chains from one sample sequenced in a study of shared clonotypes between healthy human individuals. As defined, naive CD8 cells were CD45RO-negative and positively selected for CCR7, with terminally differentiated effector memory CD45RA+ cells excluded. Libraries were prepared by immunoSEQ multiplex PCR; TCRdb keeps only in-frame clonotypes and omits some of them. The sample consists of around 600,000 clones, 90% to 95% of them appearing once. Sequencing was carried out using naive CD8+ T cells sorted from blood. The receptors come from a woman in her 30s in good health.

The rearrangement links TRBV4-1 to TRBJ2-5; D is perhaps TRBD1 (5 bases). The CDR3 contains 16 residues. Trimming left V 4 bases short and J 4 bases short, with 19 bases between. Germline CDR1 MGHRA, CDR2 YSYEKL. The CDR3 sequence: CASSPYPNTGIETQYF. Written as DNA, the CDR3 is TGCGCCAGCAGCCCATACCCCAACACAGGCATAGAGACCCAGTACTTC.

The chain recombines TRBV11-2 with TRBJ2-4, with D perhaps being TRBD1 or TRBD2 (6 bases each). The V gene's germline CDR1 is SGHAT and CDR2 FQNNGV. The length of the CDR3 is 17 residues. Trimming cost V 3 bases and J 0 bases, with 15 bases left between them. The CDR3 DNA sequence: TGTGCCAGCAGCTTTACTCCGGGGGCCCTAGCCAAAAACATTCAGTACTTC. Protein sequence: CASSFTPGALAKNIQYF.

The J gene is TRBJ2-7, the V gene TRBV5-1; TRBD1 aligns across 10 bases. Trimming cost V 3 bases and J 3 bases; bases outside gene matches: 3. The CDR3 spans 14 residues. The germline V gene encodes CDR1 SGHRS and CDR2 YFSETQ. CDR3 loop: CASSWDRGDYEQYF. The DNA for the CDR3 is TGCGCCAGCAGCTGGGACAGGGGAGACTACGAGCAGTACTTC.

The chain is built from TRBV14 and TRBJ1-1; D call uncertain. This CDR3 is built from 11 residues. Germline CDR1 reads SGHDN; CDR2 reads FVKESK. V dropped 8 bases and J dropped 5 bases, with 9 bases sitting between them. CDR3 in amino acids: CASGSGTEAFF. CDR3 bases: TGTGCCAGCGGGTCTGGGACTGAAGCTTTCTTT.

This chain connects TRBV7-9 to TRBJ2-7; TRBD1 matches 9 bases. Germline V gene lookup returns CDR1 SEHNR and CDR2 FQNEAQ (reference sequence). The CDR3 loop spans 14 amino acids. After removal of 5 bases from V and 5 bases from J, the junction contained 7 bases not matched to a gene. The CDR3 nucleotides read TGTGCCAGCAGCCACACAGGACAGGGGAACGAGCAGTACTTC. This codes for CASSHTGQGNEQYF. Full variable domain (rest looked up from reference TRBV7-9 and TRBJ2-7): DTGVSQNPRHKITKRGQNVTFRCDPISEHNRLYWYRQTLGQGPEFLTYFQNEAQLEKSRLLSDRFSAERPKGSFSTLEIQRTEQGDSAMYLCASSHTGQGNEQYFGPGTRLTVT.

The chain joins TRBV7-9 to TRBJ1-2, with D perhaps matching TRBD1 (5 bases). This CDR3 has 13 residues. Looked up from germline, CDR1 is SEHNR and CDR2 is FQNEAQ (reference sequence). The V and J ends lost 4 bases and 5 bases respectively, with 11 bases between them. As DNA, the CDR3 is TGTGCCAGCAGCTCGGGACCGGGGTATGGCTACACCTTC. Protein sequence: CASSSGPGYGYTF.

The chain uses TRBV9 and TRBJ2-7; 7 nucleotides match TRBD1. Trimming removed 7 bases from V and 4 bases from J; junction bases left unmatched: 8. The CDR3 spans 13 residues. Germline CDR1 is SGDLS and CDR2 is YYNGEE. CDR3 loop: CASGSTQGYEQYF. DNA of the CDR3: TGTGCCAGCGGTTCCACACAGGGGTACGAGCAGTACTTC.

This sequence joins TRBV5-8 and TRBJ2-3, with a possible D match to TRBD2 (6 bases). Trimming cost V 0 bases and J 1 base, with 9 bases left between them. There are 15 residues in the CDR3. The germline V gene has CDR1 SGHTS and CDR2 YDEGEE. In nucleotides, the CDR3 is TGTGCCAGCAGCTTGGGGCGGGACGGCACAGATACGCAGTATTTT. This sequence encodes CASSLGRDGTDTQYF. Full variable domain (rest looked up from reference TRBV5-8 and TRBJ2-3): EAGVTQSPTHLIKTRGQQATLRCSPISGHTSVYWYQQALGLGLQFLLWYDEGEERNRGNFPPRFSGRQFPNYSSELNVNALELEDSALYLCASSLGRDGTDTQYFGPGTRLTVL.

This clone was detected once. The chain couples TRBV13 to TRBJ2-1; D not certain. The ends were cut back, 1 base at V and 0 bases at J, with 7 bases in the middle. Looked up from germline, CDR1 is PRHDT and CDR2 is FYEKMQ (reference sequence). The length of the CDR3 is 15 residues. CDR3 in amino acids: CASSLVESSYNEQFF. The CDR3 nucleotides are TGTGCCAGCAGCTTAGTAGAGAGCTCCTACAATGAGCAGTTCTTC.

J is TRBJ2-7 and V is TRBV2, with 8 bases fitting TRBD1. Germline-derived CDR1 and CDR2 are SNHLY and FYNNEI. CDR3 size: 13 residues. V was clipped by 6 bases and J by 5 bases; unmatched bases: 6. CDR3 in amino acids: CASSKDRGHEQYF. The CDR3, as DNA: TGTGCCAGCAGCAAAGACAGGGGCCACGAGCAGTACTTC.